Listed below are T cell receptor beta chains from one sample, sequenced in a study of T cells expressing NK-cell markers. Each CDR3 protein gets one entry in TCRdb, which reprocessed the 5' RACE reads and gives no DNA. The sample data list about 5,000 distinct CDR3 sequences. Sequencing was done on a sample of blood T cells: a sorted CD56 or NKG2C T cell subset, CD4+ or CD8+ T cells, or bulk PBMC T cells (not recorded which). Source of these receptors: a man younger than 35 in good health. Both conserved end residues are part of each CDR3. Clone size is stated in some rows and not others, as once, few, many or a class when expanded.

V gene: TRBV24-1; J gene: TRBJ1-2; clone size: -; CDR3 protein: CATSDPPYYGYTF
V gene: TRBV12-3/TRBV12-4; J gene: TRBJ2-7; clone size: medium-sized; CDR3 protein: CASSLIGPSSYEQYF
V gene: TRBV7-2; J gene: TRBJ2-2; clone size: -; CDR3 protein: CASSSGLAGVTGELFF
V gene: TRBV21-1; J gene: TRBJ2-3; clone size: -; CDR3 protein: CASSKTGRDSDEDTQYF
V gene: TRBV7-2; J gene: TRBJ1-4; clone size: medium-sized; CDR3 protein: CASSSGVGWGEKLFF
V gene: TRBV6-5; J gene: TRBJ2-3; clone size: -; CDR3 protein: CASSYPRTSGRVVDTQYF
V gene: TRBV6-2/TRBV6-3; J gene: TRBJ2-6; clone size: -; CDR3 protein: CASSPGPGQGDPSGANVLTF
V gene: TRBV10-3; J gene: TRBJ2-1; clone size: -; CDR3 protein: CAISDGLAGNEQFF
V gene: TRBV28; J gene: TRBJ2-4; clone size: medium-sized; CDR3 protein: CASSNSGGAKNIQYF
V gene: TRBV6-2/TRBV6-3; J gene: TRBJ2-1; clone size: -; CDR3 protein: CASTFAGRNEQFF
V gene: TRBV7-8; J gene: TRBJ2-1; clone size: -; CDR3 protein: CASTPGRLYNEQFF
V gene: TRBV6-5; J gene: TRBJ2-3; clone size: medium-sized; CDR3 protein: CASSYLTGPESDTQYF
V gene: TRBV15; J gene: TRBJ1-5; clone size: medium-sized; CDR3 protein: CATSRDRGGDNQPQHF
V gene: TRBV29-1; J gene: TRBJ1-2; clone size: -; CDR3 protein: CSVGALQTGSGYTF
V gene: TRBV28; J gene: TRBJ2-5; clone size: -; CDR3 protein: CASTLPTGTQETQYF
V gene: TRBV7-9; J gene: TRBJ2-5; clone size: medium-sized; CDR3 protein: CASSPKTGAETQYF
V gene: TRBV30; J gene: TRBJ2-5; clone size: -; CDR3 protein: CAWSKGLFREGKETQYF
V gene: TRBV7-8; J gene: TRBJ2-1; clone size: medium-sized; CDR3 protein: CASSSTWGPYNEQFF
V gene: TRBV10-1; J gene: TRBJ2-7; clone size: -; CDR3 protein: CASSESKVGLDYEQYF
V gene: TRBV25-1; J gene: TRBJ1-2; clone size: medium-sized; CDR3 protein: CASSTLQGLHGYTF
V gene: TRBV7-9; J gene: TRBJ2-5; clone size: medium-sized; CDR3 protein: CASSLQQETQYF
V gene: TRBV5-1; J gene: TRBJ1-2; clone size: -; CDR3 protein: CASTPTGTNYGYTF
V gene: TRBV4-3; J gene: TRBJ1-6; clone size: medium-sized; CDR3 protein: CASSREPGQGLSSPLHF
V gene: TRBV27; J gene: TRBJ1-2; clone size: medium-sized; CDR3 protein: CASSLSGQYGYTF
V gene: TRBV7-2; J gene: TRBJ2-5; clone size: medium-sized; CDR3 protein: CASSLAWGHPQGTQYF
V gene: TRBV7-9; J gene: TRBJ2-1; clone size: -; CDR3 protein: CASSDTNRDRGLHDNEQFF
V gene: TRBV4-1; J gene: TRBJ1-2; clone size: medium-sized; CDR3 protein: CASSRARDSYNYGYTF
V gene: TRBV20-1; J gene: TRBJ2-1; clone size: medium-sized; CDR3 protein: CSARDKWTSGYNEQFF
V gene: TRBV7-9; J gene: TRBJ1-1; clone size: medium-sized; CDR3 protein: CASSLVSGGTEAFF
V gene: TRBV7-8; J gene: TRBJ2-1; clone size: medium-sized; CDR3 protein: CASSGSGTSGREFF
V gene: TRBV14; J gene: TRBJ2-2; clone size: medium-sized; CDR3 protein: CASSQWTANTGELFF
V gene: TRBV7-2; J gene: TRBJ1-1; clone size: -; CDR3 protein: CASSLGYRDRENTEAFF
V gene: TRBV6-5; J gene: TRBJ2-2; clone size: -; CDR3 protein: CASSSDLTWAGELFF
V gene: TRBV20-1; J gene: TRBJ2-5; clone size: medium-sized; CDR3 protein: CSASREQETQYF
V gene: TRBV18; J gene: TRBJ2-5; clone size: medium-sized; CDR3 protein: CASSPAGRGETQYF
V gene: TRBV7-8; J gene: TRBJ1-1; clone size: medium-sized; CDR3 protein: CASSLDTEAFF
V gene: TRBV11-1; J gene: TRBJ2-2; clone size: -; CDR3 protein: CASSQVPGQGARTGELFF